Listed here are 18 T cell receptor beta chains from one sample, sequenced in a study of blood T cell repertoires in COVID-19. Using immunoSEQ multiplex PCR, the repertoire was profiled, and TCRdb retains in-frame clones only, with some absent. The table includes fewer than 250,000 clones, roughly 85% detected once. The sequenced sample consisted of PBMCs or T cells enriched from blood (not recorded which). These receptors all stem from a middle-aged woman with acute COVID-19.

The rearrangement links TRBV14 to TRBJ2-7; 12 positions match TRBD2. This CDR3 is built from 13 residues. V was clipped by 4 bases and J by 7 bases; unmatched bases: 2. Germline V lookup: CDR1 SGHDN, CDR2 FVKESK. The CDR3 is CASSPGLAGEQYF. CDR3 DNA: TGTGCCAGCAGCCCAGGACTAGCGGGAGAGCAGTACTTC.

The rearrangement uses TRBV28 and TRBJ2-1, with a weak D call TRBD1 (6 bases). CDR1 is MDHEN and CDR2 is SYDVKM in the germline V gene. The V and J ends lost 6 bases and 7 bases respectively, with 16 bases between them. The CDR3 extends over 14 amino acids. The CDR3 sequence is CASSYTKQGNEQFF. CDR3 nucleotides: TGTGCCAGCAGCTATACAAAACAGGGAAATGAGCAGTTCTTC.

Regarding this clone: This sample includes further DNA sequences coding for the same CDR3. The CDR3 DNA reads TGTGCCAGTAGTACCGGGACAGGGCACACTGAAGCTTTCTTT. Protein sequence: CASSTGTGHTEAFF. The chain recombines TRBV19 with TRBJ1-1; 9 nucleotides agree with TRBD1. The CDR3 loop spans 14 amino acids. CDR1 is LNHDA and CDR2 is SQIVND in the germline V gene (reference sequence). With V trimmed by 4 bases and J by 3 bases, 3 bases remained unmatched.

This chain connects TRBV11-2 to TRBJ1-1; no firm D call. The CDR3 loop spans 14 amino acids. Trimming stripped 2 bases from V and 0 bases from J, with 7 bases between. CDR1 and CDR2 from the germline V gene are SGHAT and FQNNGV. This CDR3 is CASSLLVVNTEAFF. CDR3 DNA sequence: TGTGCCAGCAGCTTACTCGTCGTGAACACTGAAGCTTTCTTT.

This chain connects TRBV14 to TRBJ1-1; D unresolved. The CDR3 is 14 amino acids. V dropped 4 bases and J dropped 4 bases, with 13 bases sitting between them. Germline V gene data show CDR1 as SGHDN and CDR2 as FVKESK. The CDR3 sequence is CASSPTRTSTEAFF. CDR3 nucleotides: TGTGCCAGCAGCCCAACTCGCACCTCCACTGAAGCTTTCTTT. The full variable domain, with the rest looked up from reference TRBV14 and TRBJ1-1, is EAGVTQFPSHSVIEKGQTVTLRCDPISGHDNLYWYRRVMGKEIKFLLHFVKESKQDESGMPNNRFLAERTGGTYSTLKVQPAELEDSGVYFCASSPTRTSTEAFFGQGTRLTVV.

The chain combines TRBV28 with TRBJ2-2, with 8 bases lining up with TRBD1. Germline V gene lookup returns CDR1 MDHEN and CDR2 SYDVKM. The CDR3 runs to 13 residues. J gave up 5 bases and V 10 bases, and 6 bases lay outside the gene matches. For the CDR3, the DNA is TGTGCCACACTTAGACAGGGGACCGGGGAGCTGTTTTTT. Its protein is CATLRQGTGELFF.

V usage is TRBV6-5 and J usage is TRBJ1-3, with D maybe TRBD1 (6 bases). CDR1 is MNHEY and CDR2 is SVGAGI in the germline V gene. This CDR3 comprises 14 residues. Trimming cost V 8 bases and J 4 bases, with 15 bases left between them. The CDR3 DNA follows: TGTGCCAGCTGCAACAGGGCTGGCGGAAACACCATATATTTT. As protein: CASCNRAGGNTIYF.

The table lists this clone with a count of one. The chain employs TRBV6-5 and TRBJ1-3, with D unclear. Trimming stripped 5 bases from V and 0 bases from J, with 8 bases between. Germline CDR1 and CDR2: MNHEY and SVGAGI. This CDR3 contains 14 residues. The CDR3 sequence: CASSPRFSGNTIYF. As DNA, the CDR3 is TGTGCCAGCAGTCCCCGGTTCTCTGGAAACACCATATATTTT.

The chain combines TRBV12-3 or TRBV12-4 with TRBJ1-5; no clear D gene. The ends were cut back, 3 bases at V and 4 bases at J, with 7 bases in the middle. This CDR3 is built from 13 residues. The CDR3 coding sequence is TGTGCCAGCAGTTTTCACGAGAATCAGCCCCAGCATTTT. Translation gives CASSFHENQPQHF.

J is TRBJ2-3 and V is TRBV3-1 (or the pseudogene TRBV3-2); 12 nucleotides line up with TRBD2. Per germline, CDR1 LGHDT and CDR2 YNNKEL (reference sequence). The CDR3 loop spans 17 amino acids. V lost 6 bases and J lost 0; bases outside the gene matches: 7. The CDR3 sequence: CASSPSGRAQSTDTQYF. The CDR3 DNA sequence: TGTGCCAGCAGTCCTAGCGGGAGGGCCCAGAGCACAGATACGCAGTATTTT.

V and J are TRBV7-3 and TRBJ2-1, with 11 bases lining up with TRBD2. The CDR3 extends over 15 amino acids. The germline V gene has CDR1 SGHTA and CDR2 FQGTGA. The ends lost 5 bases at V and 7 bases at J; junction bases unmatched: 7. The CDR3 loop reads CASSPSSGRLNEQFF. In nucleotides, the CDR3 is TGTGCCAGCAGCCCCTCTAGCGGGAGGCTGAATGAGCAGTTCTTC.

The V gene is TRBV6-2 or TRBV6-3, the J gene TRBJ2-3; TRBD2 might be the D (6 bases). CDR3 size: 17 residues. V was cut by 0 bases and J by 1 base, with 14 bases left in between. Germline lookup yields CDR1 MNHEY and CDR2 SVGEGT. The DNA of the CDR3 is TGTGCCAGCAGTTACTCTTTTCGGGAGATCGGCACAGATACGCAGTATTTT. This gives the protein CASSYSFREIGTDTQYF.

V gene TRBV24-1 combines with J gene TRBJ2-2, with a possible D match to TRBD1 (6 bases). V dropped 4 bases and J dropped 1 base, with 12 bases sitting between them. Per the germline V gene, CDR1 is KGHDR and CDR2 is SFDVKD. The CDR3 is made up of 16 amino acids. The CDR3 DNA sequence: TGTGCCACCAGTGACTGGGACACCATGAACACCGGGGAGCTGTTTTTT. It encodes CATSDWDTMNTGELFF.

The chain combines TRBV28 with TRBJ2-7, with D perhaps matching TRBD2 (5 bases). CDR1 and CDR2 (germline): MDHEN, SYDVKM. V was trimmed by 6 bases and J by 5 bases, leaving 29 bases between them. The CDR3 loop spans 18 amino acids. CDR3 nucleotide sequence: TGTGCCAGCAGCCAACGGGTTGGGAGAAAGATCAGGCTCGACGAGCAGTACTTC. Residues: CASSQRVGRKIRLDEQYF.

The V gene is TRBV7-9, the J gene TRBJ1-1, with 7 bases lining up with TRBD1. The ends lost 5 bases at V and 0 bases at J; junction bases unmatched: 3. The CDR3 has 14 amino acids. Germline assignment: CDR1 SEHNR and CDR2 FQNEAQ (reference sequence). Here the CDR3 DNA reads TGTGCCAGCAGCATCACAGGGGTGAACACTGAAGCTTTCTTT. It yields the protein CASSITGVNTEAFF.

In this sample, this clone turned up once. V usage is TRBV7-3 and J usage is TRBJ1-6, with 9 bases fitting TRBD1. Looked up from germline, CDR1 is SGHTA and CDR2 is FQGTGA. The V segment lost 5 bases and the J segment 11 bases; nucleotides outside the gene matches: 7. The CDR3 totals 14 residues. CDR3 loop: CASSQTGGRAPLHF. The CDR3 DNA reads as TGTGCCAGCAGCCAAACAGGGGGCAGAGCACCCCTCCACTTT.

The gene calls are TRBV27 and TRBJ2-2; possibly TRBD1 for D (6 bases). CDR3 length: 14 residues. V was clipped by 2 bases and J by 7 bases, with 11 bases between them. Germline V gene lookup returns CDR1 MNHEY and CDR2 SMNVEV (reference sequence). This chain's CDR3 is CASSLQGRNGELFF. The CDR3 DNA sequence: TGTGCCAGCAGTTTACAGGGGCGTAACGGGGAGCTGTTTTTT.

The CDR3 loop is CASSSDRGRNGYTF. The CDR3 coding sequence is TGTGCCAGCAGCTCGGACAGGGGCAGAAATGGCTACACCTTC. The rearrangement joins TRBV5-8 to TRBJ1-2; 9 nucleotides line up with TRBD1. CDR3 length equals 14 residues. V was pared by 3 bases and J by 6 bases, with 6 bases of the junction left unmatched. Germline V gene data show CDR1 as SGHTS and CDR2 as YDEGEE.